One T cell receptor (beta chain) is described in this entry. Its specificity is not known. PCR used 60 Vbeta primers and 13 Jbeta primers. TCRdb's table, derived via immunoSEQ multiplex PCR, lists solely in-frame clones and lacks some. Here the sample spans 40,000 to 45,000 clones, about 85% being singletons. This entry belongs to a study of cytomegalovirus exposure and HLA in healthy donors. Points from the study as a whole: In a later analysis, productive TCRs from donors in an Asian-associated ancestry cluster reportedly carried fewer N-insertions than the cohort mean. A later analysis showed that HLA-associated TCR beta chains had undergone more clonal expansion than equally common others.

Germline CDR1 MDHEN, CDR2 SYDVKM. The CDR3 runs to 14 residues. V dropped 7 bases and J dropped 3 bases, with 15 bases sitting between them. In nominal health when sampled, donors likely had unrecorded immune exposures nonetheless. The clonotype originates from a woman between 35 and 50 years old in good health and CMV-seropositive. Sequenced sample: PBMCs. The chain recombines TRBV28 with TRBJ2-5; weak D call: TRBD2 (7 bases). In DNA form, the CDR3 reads TGTGCCAGCATCTCCCGGGGGGCGGAAGAGACCCAGTACTTC. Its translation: CASISRGAEETQYF.